This T cell receptor beta chain was observed in a study of T cells in Graves' hyperthyroidism and ophthalmopathy. The study's findings and limits: Most thyroid clonotypes with frequency above 0.001 were detected in blood. Ophthalmopathy, as predicted by the model, came a median approximately 6.5 months after the prediction.

Amplification targeted TCR beta CDR3 regions from RNA transcripts. The TCR CDR3 first-round RT-PCR relied on the HTBI primer set. TCRdb processed the multiplex PCR reads anew with MiXCR; each CDR3 protein has one entry. The sample comprises around 300,000 distinct CDR3 sequences, approximately 13% of which are singletons, and about 22% rests with the top ten. This clonotype was seen more than once but under ten times. Its target is not known. Patients showing uncontrolled infection, other autoimmune disease, pregnancy or lactation were ineligible. Unmatched junction bases numbered 6, after V lost 4 bases and J lost 3 bases. The germline CDR1 and CDR2 sequences are MGHRA and YSYEKL. This CDR3 is 15 amino acids long.

The chain recombines TRBV4-1 with TRBJ2-1, with 7 bases that match TRBD1. Sample: blood. This TCR came from a woman in her 30s with Graves' hyperthyroidism. The CDR3 nucleotides read TGCGCCAGCAGCCGGACTCGGGACAGCTACAATGAGCAGTTCTTC. The encoded protein is CASSRTRDSYNEQFF.